This T cell receptor beta chain was sequenced for a study of blood T cell repertoires in COVID-19. Study background: Researchers got acute and convalescent COVID-19 samples from the United States, Italy and Spain. Sample material is recorded as cDNA or gDNA derived from T cells, B-cell-depleted T cells, or PBMCs.

In the study's own analysis: Reference gene primers were amplified, and this amplification served to estimate nucleated cell counts. Sequencing used immunoSEQ multiplex PCR; TCRdb keeps in-frame clones, though not all of them. The V and J calls and the clone size are those of that table, but D and trimming were determined from the DNA. Of about 170,000 clones in the sample, around four fifths were seen once. V dropped 0 bases and J dropped 0 bases, with 11 bases sitting between them. This CDR3 is built from 16 residues. Germline V gene data show CDR1 as LNHDA and CDR2 as SQIVND (reference sequence). The TCR comes from a woman older than 75 with acute or convalescent COVID-19. The sample was peripheral blood. The chain employs TRBV19 and TRBJ1-1; tentative D call: TRBD1 (6 bases). The DNA for the CDR3 is TGTGCCAGTAGTATAGATAATTCAGGGGTGAACACTGAAGCTTTCTTT. Translation gives CASSIDNSGVNTEAFF. Full variable domain (rest looked up from reference TRBV19 and TRBJ1-1): DGGITQSPKYLFRKEGQNVTLSCEQNLNHDAMYWYRQDPGQGLRLIYYSQIVNDFQKGDIAEGYSVSREKKESFPLTVTSAQKNPTAFYLCASSIDNSGVNTEAFFGQGTRLTVV.